The 5 T cell receptor beta chains below come from one sample, sequenced in a study of identical twins. TCRdb fed the 5' RACE reads into MiXCR, producing one record per CDR3 protein. The sample shows 750,000 to 950,000 distinct CDR3 sequences, more than 9% of them seen only once. These records were also assigned to another study, of yellow fever vaccine responses in identical twins.

The source material was PBMCs. These receptors all come from a woman aged 18-35 years in good health.

This clonotype has more than one count but fewer than ten. This rearrangement joins TRBV7-9 to TRBJ2-1; possible D gene TRBD1, 6 bases. Germline-derived CDR1 and CDR2 are SEHNR and FQNEAQ (reference sequence). This CDR3 spans 15 amino acids. Trimming cost V 5 bases and J 6 bases, with 17 bases left between them. The CDR3 sequence is CASSQDRLGSNEQFF. DNA of the CDR3: TGTGCCAGCAGCCAAGACAGGTTAGGGAGCAATGAGCAGTTCTTC.

In this sample, this clonotype turned up a few times. The chain carries TRBV16 and TRBJ2-6; D uncertain. The germline V gene encodes CDR1 KGHSY and CDR2 FQNENV. The length of the CDR3 is 18 residues. Trimming shortened V by 4 bases and J by 0 bases, and 16 bases separated the two germline ends. The chain's CDR3 is CASSPLTLGSSGANVLTF. The CDR3, as DNA: TGTGCCAGCAGCCCCCTAACTCTCGGGTCCTCTGGGGCCAACGTCCTGACTTTC. Looking up the rest from reference TRBV16 and TRBJ2-6 gives the full variable domain: GEEVAQTPKHLVRGEGQKAKLYCAPIKGHSYVFWYQQVLKNEFKFLISFQNENVFDETGMPKERFSAKCLPNSPCSLEIQATKLEDSAVYFCASSPLTLGSSGANVLTFGAGSRLTVL.

The table lists this clonotype with a few counts. The chain couples TRBV20-1 to TRBJ1-4; a possible D gene is TRBD1 (5 bases). This CDR3 has 14 amino acids. The ends were cut back, 4 bases at V and 8 bases at J, with 17 bases in the middle. CDR1 and CDR2 from the germline V gene are DFQATT and SNEGSKA (reference sequence). For the CDR3, the DNA is TGCAGTGCTAACGTTCAGGGCGAATGGGAAAAACTGTTTTTT. Amino acid sequence: CSANVQGEWEKLFF.

This clonotype was recorded a few times. The chain has TRBV6-5 and TRBJ2-5, with unresolved D. V dropped 1 base and J dropped 3 bases, with 12 bases sitting between them. In germline, CDR1 is MNHEY, CDR2 SVGAGI. CDR3 length: 15 amino acids. The CDR3 is CASSYLGGRKETQYF. Written as DNA, the CDR3 is TGTGCCAGCAGTTACTTGGGCGGACGGAAAGAGACCCAGTACTTC.

This clonotype came up a few times. This chain connects TRBV13 to TRBJ2-4, with TRBD2 matching 13 bases. CDR3 length equals 19 residues. The V gene's germline CDR1 is PRHDT and CDR2 FYEKMQ (reference sequence). V gave up 5 bases and J gave up 1 base; unmatched junction bases: 11. CDR3 coding DNA: TGTGCCAGCAGCCCCGGGACTAGCGGGAATACCGTCGCCAAAAACATTCAGTACTTC. Protein: CASSPGTSGNTVAKNIQYF.